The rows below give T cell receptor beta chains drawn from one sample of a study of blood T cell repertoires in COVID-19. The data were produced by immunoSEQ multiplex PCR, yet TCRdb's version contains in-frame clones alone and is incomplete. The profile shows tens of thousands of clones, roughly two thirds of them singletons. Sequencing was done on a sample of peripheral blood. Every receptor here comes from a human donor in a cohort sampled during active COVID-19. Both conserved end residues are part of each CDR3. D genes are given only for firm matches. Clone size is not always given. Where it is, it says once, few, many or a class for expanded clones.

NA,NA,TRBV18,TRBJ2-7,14,CASSPQRGNYEQYF,TGTGCCAGCTCACCACAAAGGGGGAACTACGAGCAGTACTTC
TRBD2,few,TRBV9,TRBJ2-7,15,CASSPIAGGPYEQYF,TGTGCCAGCAGCCCAATAGCGGGAGGGCCGTACGAGCAGTACTTC
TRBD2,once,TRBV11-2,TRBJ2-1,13,CASSLGLAGVQFF,TGTGCCAGCAGCTTAGGACTAGCGGGAGTGCAGTTCTTC
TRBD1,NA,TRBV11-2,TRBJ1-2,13,CASSRTGNYGYTF,TGTGCCAGCAGCCGGACAGGGAACTATGGCTACACCTTC
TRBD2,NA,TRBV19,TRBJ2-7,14,CASSPGLDSYEQYF,TGTGCCAGTAGCCCGGGACTAGATTCCTACGAGCAGTACTTC
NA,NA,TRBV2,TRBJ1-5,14,CASRQGFSNQPQHF,TGTGCCAGCAGACAGGGTTTTAGCAATCAGCCCCAGCATTTT
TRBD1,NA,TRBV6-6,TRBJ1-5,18,CASSLMGQGMFNNQPQHF,TGTGCCAGCAGTCTCATGGGACAGGGAATGTTTAACAATCAGCCCCAGCATTTT
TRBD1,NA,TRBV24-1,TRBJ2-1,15,CATSDPQGVGNEQFF,TGTGCCACCAGTGATCCACAGGGGGTTGGCAATGAGCAGTTCTTC
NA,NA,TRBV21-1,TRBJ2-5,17,CASSLRGGLRRDETQYF,TGTGCCAGCAGCCTTAGAGGGGGACTAAGAAGGGACGAGACCCAGTACTTC
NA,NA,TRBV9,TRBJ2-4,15,CASSVGELDKNIQYF,TGTGCCAGCAGCGTAGGGGAGTTGGACAAAAACATTCAGTACTTC
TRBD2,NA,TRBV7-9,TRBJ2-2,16,CASSTGGAQGTGELFF,TGTGCCAGCAGCACCGGGGGGGCGCAGGGCACCGGGGAGCTGTTTTTT
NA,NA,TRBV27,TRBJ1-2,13,CASSLGQRYGYTF,TGTGCCAGCAGTCTAGGACAGCGCTATGGCTACACCTTC
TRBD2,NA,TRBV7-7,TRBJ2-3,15,CASSPGLARTDTQYF,TGTGCCAGCAGCCCTGGACTAGCTCGTACGGATACGCAGTATTTT
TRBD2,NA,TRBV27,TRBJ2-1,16,CASSLTPGGDYNEQFF,TGTGCCAGCAGTTTAACCCCGGGGGGGGACTACAATGAGCAGTTCTTC
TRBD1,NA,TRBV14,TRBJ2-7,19,CASSPRSWTGAQRSYEQYF,TGTGCCAGCAGCCCAAGATCGTGGACAGGGGCTCAAAGATCTTACGAGCAGTACTTC
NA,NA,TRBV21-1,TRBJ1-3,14,CASSYHGSGNTIYF,TGTGCCAGCAGCTACCACGGCTCTGGAAACACCATATATTTT
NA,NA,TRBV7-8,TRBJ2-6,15,CASSLEGAGANVLTF,TGTGCCAGCAGCTTAGAGGGGGCTGGGGCCAACGTCCTGACTTTC
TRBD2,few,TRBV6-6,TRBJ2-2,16,CASTSGGAWASGELFF,TGTGCCTCTACTAGCGGGGGGGCTTGGGCCTCCGGGGAGCTGTTTTTT
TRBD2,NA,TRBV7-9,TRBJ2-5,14,CASSLTAGEETQYF,TGTGCCAGCAGCTTAACAGCGGGGGAAGAGACCCAGTACTTC
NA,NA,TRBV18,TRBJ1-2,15,CASSRGVARTDGYTF,TGTGCCAGCTCCCGGGGGGTCGCCCGTACAGATGGCTACACCTTC
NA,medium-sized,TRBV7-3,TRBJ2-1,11,CASSNTNEQFF,TGTGCCAGCAGCAACACCAATGAGCAGTTCTTC
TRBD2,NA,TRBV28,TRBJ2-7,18,CASSLGTSGTLEAYEQYF,TGTGCCAGCAGTTTAGGGACTAGCGGGACTCTTGAAGCCTACGAGCAGTACTTC
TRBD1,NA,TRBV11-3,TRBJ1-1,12,CASSSLTGRAFF,TGTGCCAGCAGCTCCCTGACAGGGAGAGCTTTCTTT
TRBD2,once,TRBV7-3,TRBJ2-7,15,CASSLLAGGTYEQYF,TGTGCCAGCAGCTTACTAGCGGGGGGGACTTACGAGCAGTACTTC
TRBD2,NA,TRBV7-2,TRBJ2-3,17,CASSFAFLAGGSDTQYF,TGTGCCAGCAGCTTCGCCTTCCTAGCGGGAGGTTCAGATACGCAGTATTTT
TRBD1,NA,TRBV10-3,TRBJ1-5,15,CAISEADRNNQPQHF,TGTGCCATCAGTGAGGCGGACAGGAATAATCAGCCCCAGCATTTT
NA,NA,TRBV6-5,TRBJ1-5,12,CASRYSNQPQHF,TGTGCCAGCAGGTATAGCAATCAGCCCCAGCATTTT
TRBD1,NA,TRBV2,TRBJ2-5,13,CASSWTGQETQYF,TGTGCCAGCAGCTGGACAGGCCAAGAGACCCAGTACTTC
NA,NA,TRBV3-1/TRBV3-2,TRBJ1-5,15,CASSQDRYDNQPQHF,TGTGCCAGCAGCCAAGATCGGTATGACAATCAGCCCCAGCATTTT
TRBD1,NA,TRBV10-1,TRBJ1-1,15,CASSESWTGRTEAFF,TGCGCCAGCAGTGAGTCATGGACAGGGAGGACTGAAGCTTTCTTT
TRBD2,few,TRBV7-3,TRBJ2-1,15,CASSLTGLAGGEQFF,TGTGCCAGCAGCTTAACAGGCCTAGCGGGAGGCGAGCAGTTCTTC
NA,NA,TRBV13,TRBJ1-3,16,CASSDSGSLSGNTIYF,TGTGCCAGCAGTGACTCAGGGTCCCTCTCTGGAAACACCATATATTTT
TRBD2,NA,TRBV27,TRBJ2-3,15,CASSRGGSSTDTQYF,TGTGCCAGCAGTAGGGGAGGGTCTAGCACAGATACGCAGTATTTT
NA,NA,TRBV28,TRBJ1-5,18,CASSLLSLRLGLNQPQHF,TGTGCCAGCAGTTTATTGTCTCTCAGGCTGGGCCTTAATCAGCCCCAGCATTTT
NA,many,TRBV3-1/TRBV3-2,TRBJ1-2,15,CASSLDSLANYGYTF,TGTGCCAGCAGCCTGGACAGTTTAGCTAACTATGGCTACACCTTC
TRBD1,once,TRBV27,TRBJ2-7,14,CASRFAGTATEQYF,TGTGCCAGCAGATTTGCCGGGACAGCAACCGAGCAGTACTTC
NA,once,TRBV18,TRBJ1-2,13,CASSPGLVYGYTF,TGTGCCAGCTCACCAGGGCTCGTCTATGGCTACACCTTC
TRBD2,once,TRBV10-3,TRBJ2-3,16,CAIKGLAGGGTDTQYF,TGTGCCATCAAGGGATTAGCGGGAGGGGGCACAGATACGCAGTATTTT
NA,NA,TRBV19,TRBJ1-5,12,CASSVMGRSQHF,TGTGCCAGTAGTGTGATGGGCCGATCGCAGCATTTT
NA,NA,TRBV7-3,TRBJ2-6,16,CASSTLKLSGANVLTF,TGTGCCAGCAGCACCCTAAAACTATCTGGGGCCAACGTCCTGACTTTC
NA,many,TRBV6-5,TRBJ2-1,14,CASREENSYNEQFF,TGTGCCAGCAGAGAGGAGAATTCCTACAATGAGCAGTTCTTC
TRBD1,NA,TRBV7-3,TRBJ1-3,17,CASSLERTGYSGNTIYF,TGTGCCAGCAGCTTAGAAAGGACAGGCTATTCTGGAAACACCATATATTTT
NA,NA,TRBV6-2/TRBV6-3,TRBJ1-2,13,CASSDGTYYGYTF,TGTGCCAGCAGCGACGGGACATACTATGGCTACACCTTC
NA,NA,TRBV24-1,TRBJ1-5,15,CATSVGSTTGQPQHF,TGTGCCACATCCGTGGGCAGTACGACGGGGCAGCCCCAGCATTTT
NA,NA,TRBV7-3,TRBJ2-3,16,CASSLMSSRGTDTQYF,TGTGCCAGCAGCTTAATGTCCTCCCGTGGCACAGATACGCAGTATTTT
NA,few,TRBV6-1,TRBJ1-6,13,CASSEADRTPLHF,TGTGCCAGCAGTGAAGCGGACAGAACACCCCTCCACTTT
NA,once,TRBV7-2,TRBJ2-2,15,CASAAGGVNTGELFF,TGTGCCAGCGCCGCCGGGGGAGTTAACACCGGGGAGCTGTTTTTT
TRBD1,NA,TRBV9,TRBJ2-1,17,CASSVDPGGQVLHEQFF,TGTGCCAGCAGCGTCGACCCGGGTGGACAGGTATTACATGAGCAGTTCTTC
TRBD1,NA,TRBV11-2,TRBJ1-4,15,CASSLAGTGAEKLFF,TGTGCCAGCAGCTTGGCAGGGACAGGGGCCGAAAAACTGTTTTTT
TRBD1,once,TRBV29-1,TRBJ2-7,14,CSVPDDRGGYEQYF,TGCAGCGTTCCAGACGACAGGGGCGGTTACGAGCAGTACTTC
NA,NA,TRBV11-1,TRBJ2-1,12,CASSPSGNEQFF,TGTGCCAGCAGCCCATCAGGTAATGAGCAGTTCTTC
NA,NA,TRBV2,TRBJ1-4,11,CASSRLEKLFF,TGTGCCAGCAGCCGACTTGAAAAACTGTTTTTT
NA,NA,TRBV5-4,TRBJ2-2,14,CASSLGGGTGELFF,TGTGCCAGCAGCTTGGGAGGGGGCACCGGGGAGCTGTTTTTT
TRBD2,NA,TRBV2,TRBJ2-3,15,CASRGLAGGPDTQYF,TGTGCCAGCAGGGGACTAGCGGGAGGGCCAGATACGCAGTATTTT
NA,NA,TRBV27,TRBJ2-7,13,CASSLLELSEQYF,TGTGCCAGCAGTTTATTAGAACTATCCGAGCAGTACTTC
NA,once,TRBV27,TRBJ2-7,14,CASSLSIGAYEQYF,TGTGCCAGCAGTTTATCGATAGGGGCCTACGAGCAGTACTTC
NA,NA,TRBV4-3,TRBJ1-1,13,CASSQATGFEAFF,TGCGCCAGCAGCCAAGCGACAGGTTTTGAAGCTTTCTTT
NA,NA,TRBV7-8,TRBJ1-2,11,CASSLGPGYTF,TGTGCCAGCAGCCTTGGGCCTGGCTACACCTTC
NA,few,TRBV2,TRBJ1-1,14,CASGYREENTEAFF,TGTGCCAGCGGATACAGGGAAGAGAACACTGAAGCTTTCTTT
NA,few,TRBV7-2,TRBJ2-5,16,CASSLARGLRQETQYF,TGTGCCAGCAGCTTAGCTAGGGGATTGAGGCAAGAGACCCAGTACTTC